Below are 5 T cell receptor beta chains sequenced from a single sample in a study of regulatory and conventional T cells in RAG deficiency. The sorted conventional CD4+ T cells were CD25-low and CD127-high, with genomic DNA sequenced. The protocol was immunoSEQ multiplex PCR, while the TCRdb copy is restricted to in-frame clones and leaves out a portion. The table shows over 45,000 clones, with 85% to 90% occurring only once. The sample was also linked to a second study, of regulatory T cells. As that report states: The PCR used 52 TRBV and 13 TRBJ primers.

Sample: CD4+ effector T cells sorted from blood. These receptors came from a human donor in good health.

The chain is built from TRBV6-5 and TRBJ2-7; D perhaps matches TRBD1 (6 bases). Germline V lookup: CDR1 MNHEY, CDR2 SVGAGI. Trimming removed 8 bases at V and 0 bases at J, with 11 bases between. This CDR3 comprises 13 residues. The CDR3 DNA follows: TGTGCCAGCCGGACAGAGAGCTCCTACGAGCAGTACTTC. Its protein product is CASRTESSYEQYF.

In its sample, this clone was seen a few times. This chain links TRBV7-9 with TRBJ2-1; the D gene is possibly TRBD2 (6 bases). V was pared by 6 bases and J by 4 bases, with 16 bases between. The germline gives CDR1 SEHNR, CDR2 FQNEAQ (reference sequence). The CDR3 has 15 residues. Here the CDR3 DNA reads TGTGCCAGCAGTTTTCCGGGACTGATTTACAATGAGCAGTTCTTC. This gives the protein CASSFPGLIYNEQFF.

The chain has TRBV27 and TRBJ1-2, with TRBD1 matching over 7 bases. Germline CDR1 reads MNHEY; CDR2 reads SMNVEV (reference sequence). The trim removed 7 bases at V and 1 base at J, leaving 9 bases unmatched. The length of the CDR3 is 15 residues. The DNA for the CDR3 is TGTGCCAGCATGGGCAGGGGGACGGGTAACTATGGCTACACCTTC. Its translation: CASMGRGTGNYGYTF.

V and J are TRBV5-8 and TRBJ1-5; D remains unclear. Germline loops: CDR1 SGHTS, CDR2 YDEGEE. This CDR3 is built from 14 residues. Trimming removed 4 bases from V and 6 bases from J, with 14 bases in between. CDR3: CASSGLRHSQPQHF. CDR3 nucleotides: TGTGCCAGCAGCGGGTTACGGCACAGTCAGCCCCAGCATTTT.

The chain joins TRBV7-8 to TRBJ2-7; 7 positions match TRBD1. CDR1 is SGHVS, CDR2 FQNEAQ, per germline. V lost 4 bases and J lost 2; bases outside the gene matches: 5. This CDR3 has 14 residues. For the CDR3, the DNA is TGTGCCAGCAGCTCCGGGACAGTTCCCTACGAGCAGTACTTC. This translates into CASSSGTVPYEQYF.